The rows below give T cell receptor beta chains drawn from one sample of a study of cytomegalovirus exposure and HLA in healthy donors. The method was immunoSEQ multiplex PCR; TCRdb's version includes in-frame clones alone and lacks a portion of them. The sample records approximately 99,000 clones, around 81% being singletons. Sequencing was done on a sample of PBMCs. These receptors originate from a man in his forties in good health and CMV-seropositive. Both conserved end residues are part of each CDR3. Fields, in order: D gene, V gene, J gene, clone size, CDR3 protein, CDR3 DNA. The D gene is left open where the match is weak. Clone size is stated in some rows and not others, as once, few, many or a class when expanded.

>TRBD2|TRBV10-3|TRBJ2-7|-
CAISEVLAGVYEQYF
TGTGCCATCAGTGAAGTACTAGCGGGGGTTTACGAGCAGTACTTC
>TRBD2|TRBV7-9|TRBJ2-1|-
CASSPGLAGTYNEQFF
TGTGCCAGCAGCCCTGGACTAGCGGGGACCTACAATGAGCAGTTCTTC
>-|TRBV18|TRBJ1-2|-
CASHPGLSDYGYTF
TGTGCCAGCCACCCGGGCCTTAGCGACTATGGCTACACCTTC
>-|TRBV2|TRBJ1-2|few
CASTMSPPVYGYTF
TGTGCCAGCACCATGTCCCCTCCGGTCTATGGCTACACCTTC
>TRBD1|TRBV6-6|TRBJ2-2|-
CASSYYRGGTGELFF
TGTGCCAGCAGTTACTACAGGGGTGGCACCGGGGAGCTGTTTTTT
>-|TRBV7-9|TRBJ2-3|-
CASSPGQQADTQYF
TGTGCCAGCAGCCCTGGACAGCAGGCAGATACGCAGTATTTT
>-|TRBV27|TRBJ2-1|-
CASRRSTYNEQFF
TGTGCCAGCCGCCGGAGCACCTACAATGAGCAGTTCTTC
>TRBD1|TRBV18|TRBJ1-1|-
CASQTPGTGVLNTEAFF
TGTGCCAGCCAGACGCCCGGGACAGGGGTTTTGAACACTGAAGCTTTCTTT
>-|TRBV18|TRBJ1-3|-
CASSPAGTMTDTIYF
TGTGCCAGCTCACCAGCCGGGACAATGACGGACACCATATATTTT
>TRBD2|TRBV14|TRBJ2-5|-
CASSQRPGTSGKETQYF
TGTGCCAGCAGCCAAAGGCCCGGGACTAGCGGAAAAGAGACCCAGTACTTC
>-|TRBV6-4|TRBJ2-3|-
CASRRDSTDTQYF
TGTGCCAGCCGACGGGACTCCACAGATACGCAGTATTTT
>-|TRBV7-8|TRBJ1-2|-
CASSLAGGTRGYTF
TGTGCCAGCAGCTTAGCAGGAGGGACGAGGGGCTACACCTTC
>-|TRBV28|TRBJ2-3|-
CASSSTGRYPDTQYF
TGTGCCAGCAGTTCGACAGGCCGGTACCCAGATACGCAGTATTTT
>-|TRBV6-5|TRBJ1-1|-
CASSLRVNTEAFF
TGTGCCAGCAGTTTACGGGTGAACACTGAAGCTTTCTTT
>TRBD1|TRBV5-8|TRBJ2-5|-
CASSSGSTGTETQYF
TGTGCCAGCAGCTCGGGATCGACAGGGACGGAGACCCAGTACTTC
>TRBD2|TRBV19|TRBJ2-2|-
CASSIAGGIRGELFF
TGTGCCAGTAGTATAGCGGGGGGGATCCGTGGGGAGCTGTTTTTT
>-|TRBV27|TRBJ1-2|-
CASRKITGMDGYTF
TGTGCCAGCAGGAAAATTACAGGGATGGATGGCTACACCTTC
>TRBD1|TRBV6-1|TRBJ2-1|-
CASSGQGWIEDEQFF
TGTGCCAGCAGTGGACAGGGTTGGATCGAAGATGAGCAGTTCTTC
>-|TRBV15|TRBJ1-2|few
CATSRDTGVNYGYTF
TGTGCCACCAGCAGAGACACCGGGGTGAACTATGGCTACACCTTC
>TRBD2|TRBV27|TRBJ2-7|-
CASSPRTSGTYEQYF
TGTGCCAGCAGCCCCCGGACTAGCGGGACCTACGAGCAGTACTTC
>-|TRBV29-1|TRBJ1-1|-
CSVGGDSGTEAFF
TGCAGCGTCGGGGGTGACAGCGGCACTGAAGCTTTCTTT
>TRBD2|TRBV6-1|TRBJ2-1|-
CASSEPSGSLNEQFF
TGTGCCAGCAGTGAACCTAGCGGGAGTTTGAATGAGCAGTTCTTC
>TRBD1|TRBV5-1|TRBJ2-3|-
CASTETGSTDTQYF
TGCGCCAGTACCGAGACAGGGTCCACAGATACGCAGTATTTT
>TRBD1|TRBV28|TRBJ2-1|few
CASSFRDRETLEQFF
TGTGCCAGCAGTTTCAGGGACAGGGAAACCCTTGAGCAGTTCTTC
>TRBD2|TRBV18|TRBJ2-1|once
CASSPLAGENEQFF
TGTGCCAGCTCACCACTAGCGGGGGAAAATGAGCAGTTCTTC
>-|TRBV28|TRBJ1-2|-
CASSLPQTGTYGYTF
TGTGCCAGCAGTTTACCCCAAACAGGAACCTATGGCTACACCTTC
>TRBD1|TRBV28|TRBJ1-2|once
CASSISGQIGYTF
TGTGCCAGCAGTATCTCGGGACAGATTGGCTACACCTTC
>-|TRBV6-1|TRBJ1-1|-
CASSEALSVLAFF
TGTGCCAGCAGTGAAGCGCTGAGTGTTTTAGCTTTCTTT
>-|TRBV4-1|TRBJ1-2|-
CASSQVLPGPGYTF
TGCGCCAGCAGCCAAGTTTTGCCAGGCCCTGGCTACACCTTC
>-|TRBV11-2|TRBJ1-1|-
CASSQGDGPRGAFF
TGTGCCAGCAGCCAAGGGGACGGACCGAGGGGGGCTTTCTTT
>TRBD1|TRBV5-1|TRBJ1-5|-
CASSETGGAGGNQPQHF
TGCGCCAGCAGCGAAACAGGGGGCGCGGGTGGCAATCAGCCCCAGCATTTT
>-|TRBV15|TRBJ2-1|-
CATSRDKTTDNEQFF
TGTGCCACCAGCAGAGATAAAACCACGGACAATGAGCAGTTCTTC
>TRBD2|TRBV13|TRBJ2-1|-
CASRVSGSMNEQFF
TGTGCCAGCAGGGTTAGCGGGAGTATGAATGAGCAGTTCTTC
>TRBD2|TRBV19|TRBJ2-1|-
CASSLGLAGGGGQFF
TGTGCCAGTAGTCTGGGACTAGCGGGAGGGGGGGGGCAGTTCTTC
>-|TRBV30|TRBJ1-2|-
CAWSPWGEPGYGYTF
TGTGCCTGGAGTCCCTGGGGGGAGCCGGGCTATGGCTACACCTTC
>TRBD1|TRBV6-6|TRBJ1-4|-
CASSSGTGKGEKLFF
TGTGCCAGCAGTTCCGGGACAGGGAAGGGGGAAAAACTGTTTTTT
>-|TRBV2|TRBJ1-5|-
CASKRLISNQPQHF
TGTGCCAGCAAGCGGCTTATTAGCAATCAGCCCCAGCATTTT
>TRBD1|TRBV5-8|TRBJ2-7|-
CASSLLGQGVGEQYF
TGTGCCAGCAGCTTGCTGGGACAGGGCGTTGGGGAGCAGTACTTC
>TRBD2|TRBV9|TRBJ2-3|-
CASSVVPSGSDTDTQYF
TGTGCCAGCAGCGTAGTTCCTAGCGGGAGTGACACAGATACGCAGTATTTT